These 24 T cell receptor beta chains were sequenced from one sample in a study of blood T cell repertoires in COVID-19. Data came from immunoSEQ multiplex PCR; TCRdb stores just in-frame clones and leaves some out. The data contain about 43,000 clones, roughly 85% of them singletons. What was sequenced was peripheral blood. The source is a man between 60 and 75 years old with active COVID-19.

The V gene is TRBV7-2, the J gene TRBJ2-7; 8 nucleotides align to TRBD2. V lost 5 bases to trimming and J lost 2 bases; unmatched junction nucleotides: 11. The CDR3 is 16 residues long. Looked up from germline, CDR1 is SGHTA and CDR2 is FQGNSA. CDR3 sequence reads: CASSPVAAGVAYEQYF. The CDR3 bases are TGTGCCAGCAGCCCAGTGGCAGCGGGAGTTGCCTACGAGCAGTACTTC. Complete variable domain (other parts from reference TRBV7-2 and TRBJ2-7): GAGVSQSPSNKVTEKGKDVELRCDPISGHTALYWYRQSLGQGLEFLIYFQGNSAPDKSGLPSDRFSAERTGGSVSTLTIQRTQQEDSAVYLCASSPVAAGVAYEQYFGPGTRLTVT.

This rearrangement joins TRBV2 to TRBJ2-2; D is perhaps TRBD1 (6 bases). Trimming removed 7 bases from V and 7 bases from J, with 16 bases in between. Germline V lookup: CDR1 SNHLY, CDR2 FYNNEI. The CDR3 extends over 14 amino acids. The CDR3 region has the DNA TGTGCCAGCACCAGGGGAAGTTTCAACGGGGAGCTGTTTTTT. Encoded protein: CASTRGSFNGELFF.

This chain joins TRBV5-1 and TRBJ1-2; D might be TRBD1 (5 bases). Trimming removed 4 bases at V and 3 bases at J, with 19 bases between. The CDR3 covers 16 residues. From germline, CDR1 is SGHRS and CDR2 YFSETQ. CDR3 sequence (DNA): TGCGCCAGCAGCCCGACACCCGACAGACCGCACTATGGCTACACCTTC. As protein: CASSPTPDRPHYGYTF.

V usage is TRBV3-1 (or the pseudogene TRBV3-2) and J usage is TRBJ2-1, with TRBD1 identical over 9 bases. V lost 2 bases to trimming and J lost 4 bases; unmatched junction nucleotides: 6. The CDR3 consists of 16 residues. Germline CDR1 is LGHDT and CDR2 is YNNKEL (reference sequence). DNA for the CDR3: TGTGCCAGCAGCCAACCCTCCGGGACAGGGTACAATGAGCAGTTCTTC. Translating gives CASSQPSGTGYNEQFF.

CDR3 sequence reads: CASSPGGDQPQHF. The CDR3 nucleotides read TGTGCCAGCTCACCAGGAGGGGATCAGCCCCAGCATTTT. V is TRBV18 and J is TRBJ1-5; possibly TRBD1 for D (5 bases). With 2 bases removed from V and 5 bases from J, the gap between germline ends came to 7 bases. The CDR3 totals 13 residues. Germline V lookup: CDR1 KGHSH, CDR2 LQKENI.

The gene calls are TRBV7-9 and TRBJ1-1, with D perhaps TRBD1 (6 bases). Germline loops: CDR1 SEHNR, CDR2 FQNEAQ (reference sequence). V lost 5 bases and J 1 base, leaving 11 bases between the germline ends. This CDR3 region has 14 residues. In DNA, the CDR3 is TGTGCCAGCAGCGCCGGACAGTGGAACACTGAAGCTTTCTTT. It translates to CASSAGQWNTEAFF.

The chain joins TRBV7-3 to TRBJ1-1; 9 bases are shared with TRBD1. The V gene's germline CDR1 is SGHTA and CDR2 FQGTGA. The CDR3 loop spans 13 amino acids. After removal of 5 bases from V and 8 bases from J, the junction contained 6 bases not matched to a gene. The CDR3 sequence is CASSLETGGEAFF. In DNA, the CDR3 is TGTGCCAGCAGCCTAGAGACAGGGGGAGAAGCTTTCTTT.

The chain joins TRBV2 to TRBJ2-1; 10 bases align to TRBD2. J gave up 8 bases and V 7 bases, and 11 bases lay outside the gene matches. The CDR3 runs to 15 residues. Germline CDR1 SNHLY, CDR2 FYNNEI. CDR3 in amino acids: CASKEREGEGDEQFF. The CDR3 DNA is TGTGCCAGCAAAGAGCGGGAGGGGGAGGGTGATGAGCAGTTCTTC.

This sequence joins TRBV30 and TRBJ2-3, with D possibly being TRBD2 (6 bases). In germline, CDR1 is GTSNPN, CDR2 SVGIG (reference sequence). The CDR3 has 12 residues. Trimming removed 3 bases from V and 3 bases from J, with 7 bases in between. The CDR3 loop reads CAWRGGTDTQYF. Here the CDR3 DNA reads TGTGCCTGGAGGGGGGGAACAGATACGCAGTATTTT.

Points on this clone: Other DNA sequences in the same sample also yield this CDR3. The gene calls are TRBV18 and TRBJ2-3; 15 positions match TRBD2. Germline V gene sequence: CDR1 KGHSH, CDR2 LQKENI. The CDR3 contains 16 residues. With 3 bases clipped from V and 3 bases from J, the junction kept 1 base outside the gene matches. The CDR3 nucleotides are TGTGCCAGCTCACCCGGGACTAGCGGGAGGACAGATACGCAGTATTTT. Its protein product is CASSPGTSGRTDTQYF.

This chain joins TRBV7-9 and TRBJ2-7; D not certain. The CDR3 is 11 residues long. Trimming took off 2 bases at V and 6 bases at J, with 5 bases between the two ends. Germline values: CDR1 SEHNR, CDR2 FQNEAQ (reference sequence). The CDR3 sequence is CASSLTTEQYF. The CDR3 coding sequence is TGTGCCAGCAGCTTAACAACCGAGCAGTACTTC.

This rearrangement joins TRBV2 to TRBJ1-1; 7 positions agree with TRBD1. V shed 10 bases, J shed 1 base, and the junction held 9 bases outside the gene matches. This CDR3 contains 14 residues. The germline V gene encodes CDR1 SNHLY and CDR2 FYNNEI. The CDR3 loop is CATTVGQTNTEAFF. CDR3 in DNA: TGTGCCACGACTGTGGGACAGACGAACACTGAAGCTTTCTTT.

The V call is TRBV27, the J call TRBJ2-1; D is undetermined. Germline CDR1 and CDR2: MNHEY and SMNVEV (reference sequence). V gave up 2 bases and J gave up 4 bases, with 18 bases separating them. This CDR3 is built from 17 residues. CDR3 sequence (DNA): TGTGCCAGCAGTTTAATCCCAGTACCCCTTTATTACAATGAGCAGTTCTTC. Protein sequence: CASSLIPVPLYYNEQFF.

The chain employs TRBV5-6 and TRBJ2-1; 15 positions match TRBD2. CDR1 and CDR2 (germline): SGHDT, YYEEEE. V was pared by 3 bases and J by 7 bases, with 2 bases of the junction left unmatched. The CDR3 is made up of 15 amino acids. Here the CDR3 reads CASSSGLAGGNEQFF. The DNA of the CDR3 is TGTGCCAGCAGCTCCGGACTAGCGGGAGGGAATGAGCAGTTCTTC.

This chain links TRBV7-8 with TRBJ2-3, with TRBD1 matching 11 bases. Germline assignment: CDR1 SGHVS and CDR2 FQNEAQ. The CDR3 length is 16 residues. With V trimmed by 6 bases and J by 5 bases, 10 bases remained unmatched. CDR3 bases: TGTGCCAGCAGGAGGGGGACCGGGACAGGGGGAGATACGCAGTATTTT. Translated, it gives CASRRGTGTGGDTQYF.

The genes are TRBV5-4 and TRBJ2-3; 8 bases align to TRBD2. The germline V gene has CDR1 SGHNT and CDR2 YYREEE (reference sequence). V dropped 0 bases and J dropped 4; count of bases not matched to a gene: 1. CDR3 length equals 14 residues. The CDR3 DNA is TGTGCCAGCAGCTTGGGACTAGCGTCAGATACGCAGTATTTT. This codes for CASSLGLASDTQYF.

In this sample, this clone turned up a few times. The chain links TRBV7-3 to TRBJ2-7, with 8 bases lining up with TRBD1. Trimming at V came to 4 bases and at J to 9 bases, leaving 8 bases not matched to a gene. Germline CDR1 reads SGHTA; CDR2 reads FQGTGA. The CDR3 has 13 residues. The DNA of the CDR3 is TGTGCCAGCAGCTCTCCCGGGACAGGTGTGCAGTACTTC. This sequence encodes CASSSPGTGVQYF.

The DNA for the CDR3 is TGTGCCAGCAGCCCTGGGGGGAGCTCTGGAAACACCATATATTTT. It codes for CASSPGGSSGNTIYF. The gene calls are TRBV5-5 and TRBJ1-3, with D possibly matching TRBD1 (5 bases). Germline CDR1 is SGHKS and CDR2 is YYEKEE (reference sequence). V dropped 4 bases and J dropped 0 bases, with 11 bases sitting between them. This CDR3 spans 15 amino acids.

This chain uses TRBV20-1 with TRBJ2-1, with 10 bases that match TRBD2. This CDR3 region has 15 residues. Germline lookup yields CDR1 DFQATT and CDR2 SNEGSKA (reference sequence). V shed 3 bases, J shed 0 bases, and the junction held 2 bases outside the gene matches. The CDR3 here is CSASSSGGSYNEQFF. The DNA of the CDR3 is TGCAGTGCTAGTTCTAGCGGGGGCTCCTACAATGAGCAGTTCTTC.

The chain recombines TRBV18 with TRBJ2-2; 10 bases map to TRBD1. Germline CDR1 KGHSH, CDR2 LQKENI. The CDR3 extends over 17 amino acids. Trimming cost V 2 bases and J 7 bases; bases outside gene matches: 10. CDR3 loop: CASSPNTGQGLIGELFF. The CDR3 bases are TGTGCCAGCTCACCAAACACGGGACAGGGGCTGATCGGGGAGCTGTTTTTT.

The V and J genes are TRBV2 and TRBJ2-3; D remains unclear. Trimming cost V 3 bases and J 2 bases, with 9 bases left between them. This CDR3 region has 14 residues. Germline V gene sequence: CDR1 SNHLY, CDR2 FYNNEI. The CDR3 protein is CASSEFQITDTQYF. For the CDR3, the DNA is TGTGCCAGCAGTGAGTTCCAGATCACAGATACGCAGTATTTT.

The V gene is TRBV3-1 (or the pseudogene TRBV3-2), the J gene TRBJ1-6, with D perhaps matching TRBD1 (5 bases). CDR1 is LGHDT and CDR2 is YNNKEL in the germline V gene (reference sequence). The CDR3 is 13 amino acids. Deletions cut 1 base from V and 8 bases from J, with 6 bases between. CDR3 nucleotides: TGTGCCAGCAGCCAAGCCAGGGATTCACCCCTCCACTTT. Its protein is CASSQARDSPLHF.

This clone was found once. The chain recombines TRBV30 with TRBJ1-2; D remains unclear. The germline V and J ends were trimmed by 3 bases and 8 bases, with 10 bases remaining between them. This CDR3 comprises 11 residues. The germline gives CDR1 GTSNPN, CDR2 SVGIG (reference sequence). CDR3 DNA: TGTGCCTGGAGCCCCGAGGTCGGCTACACCTTC. It codes for CAWSPEVGYTF.

In this sample, this clone turned up once. The chain employs TRBV6-9 and TRBJ2-7; D may be TRBD1 (6 bases). The CDR3 runs 15 residues. Between the trimmed V and J ends, which lost 0 bases and 3 bases, there was a span of 12 bases. Looked up from germline, CDR1 is MNHGY and CDR2 is SVAAGI. In DNA form, the CDR3 reads TGTGCCAGCAGTTATTCGACGGGCAGGGGCTACGAGCAGTACTTC. It yields the protein CASSYSTGRGYEQYF.